These T cell receptor beta chains were read from a single sample in a study of cytomegalovirus exposure and HLA in healthy donors. Here immunoSEQ multiplex PCR was the method, and the copy in TCRdb shows in-frame clones only, minus some. The sample lists roughly 89,000 clones; around 74% were seen once. Sequencing was carried out using PBMCs. These receptor sequences come from a man aged 25-45 years in good health and CMV-seropositive. CDR3s include the opening cysteine and the closing phenylalanine or tryptophan. The D gene is left open where the match is weak. Size tells how often a clone was seen (once, few, many) or the class of an expanded clone, and some rows leave it out.

TRBV30	-	few	TRBJ1-5	TGTGCCTGGAGCGCCAGACAAGGAAATCAGCCCCAGCATTTT	CAWSARQGNQPQHF
TRBV28	-	once	TRBJ1-5	TGTGCCAGCAGCTCGGGGGGGGCTGATCAGCCCCAGCATTTT	CASSSGGADQPQHF
TRBV4-3	-	-	TRBJ2-3	TGCGCCAGCAGCCAAGATGGTAGGGGGGGTTCGGCAGATACGCAGTATTTT	CASSQDGRGGSADTQYF
TRBV6-5	TRBD2	-	TRBJ2-3	TGTGCCAGCAGTTACACCCCGGGGGGAGGAGATACGCAGTATTTT	CASSYTPGGGDTQYF
TRBV5-1	TRBD1	-	TRBJ1-2	TGCGCCAGCACCCCAGGGGGCGTGGACTATGGCTACACCTTC	CASTPGGVDYGYTF
TRBV2	-	-	TRBJ1-1	TGTGCCAGCGGAAAACCAGGGGCGGTTACTGAAGCTTTCTTT	CASGKPGAVTEAFF
TRBV29-1	TRBD1	-	TRBJ2-1	TGCAGCGTTGCGTTAGGACAGGCGGACTACAATGAGCAGTTCTTC	CSVALGQADYNEQFF
TRBV6-1	-	-	TRBJ1-2	TGTGCCAGCACCCGGGGGGGGGCTGGCTATGGCTACACCTTC	CASTRGGAGYGYTF
TRBV30	TRBD2	-	TRBJ2-7	TGTGCCTGTTCCCGTCTAGCGGGGGTTTCCCCTTCCTACGAGCAGTACTTC	CACSRLAGVSPSYEQYF
TRBV6-1	TRBD1	-	TRBJ1-1	TGTGCCAGCAGGGTAGACAGGGATGCTGAAGCTTTCTTT	CASRVDRDAEAFF
TRBV7-2	-	-	TRBJ2-1	TGTGCCAGCAGCTTAGTCGGCGGGGATAATGAGCAGTTCTTC	CASSLVGGDNEQFF
TRBV5-6	-	-	TRBJ2-1	TGTGCCAGCAGCTTTGTCGGGGGGCACTACAATGAGCAGTTCTTC	CASSFVGGHYNEQFF
TRBV4-2	TRBD2	-	TRBJ2-1	TGTGCCAGCAGCCAAGAGGGTAGCGGGCTCTACAATGAGCAGTTCTTC	CASSQEGSGLYNEQFF